This TCR beta chain emerged from a study of cytomegalovirus exposure and HLA in healthy donors. Notes on the study in general: The dataset shows that most TCR sequences were rare, while some public TCRs occurred in many donors. The records held CMV serostatus as the only immune exposure information. Using the classifier, cytomegalovirus status was reportedly diagnosed with high specificity and sensitivity. Analysis performed later showed TCR beta chains linked to HLA being more clonally expanded than equally common others.

Trimming removed 6 bases from V and 1 base from J, with 6 bases in between. Germline CDR1 reads MDHEN; CDR2 reads SYDVKM. The CDR3 is made up of 13 amino acids. As to this clone: The antigen remains undetermined.

Vbeta (60) and Jbeta (13) primers were used in the PCR. The assay was immunoSEQ multiplex PCR, and TCRdb's table has in-frame clones only and misses some. The top ten clones hold about 2.4% of a sample with 130,000 to 150,000 clones, 75% to 80% of them seen once. The genes are TRBV28 and TRBJ2-2, with unresolved D. The sequence derives from a woman aged 18-35 years in good health and CMV-seropositive. Sequencing was carried out using PBMCs. The CDR3 DNA is TGTGCCAGCAGATCACTGAACACCGGGGAGCTGTTTTTT. Its protein product is CASRSLNTGELFF. Based on the CDR3 plus reference TRBV28 and TRBJ2-2, the full variable domain is DVKVTQSSRYLVKRTGEKVFLECVQDMDHENMFWYRQDPGLGLRLIYFSYDVKMKEKGDIPEGYSVSREKKERFSLILESASTNQTSMYLCASRSLNTGELFFGEGSRLTVL.